The T cell receptor beta chain described here comes from a study of blood T cell repertoires in COVID-19. The table came from immunoSEQ multiplex PCR; TCRdb's copy has only in-frame clones and leaves some out. Among 200,000 to 300,000 clones listed, 86% were seen once. Looked up from germline, CDR1 is SQVTM and CDR2 is ANQGSEA. The CDR3 covers 12 residues. J gave up 6 bases and V 6 bases, and 5 bases lay outside the gene matches. This rearrangement joins TRBV29-1 to TRBJ1-1, with 9 bases fitting TRBD1. The TCR sequence derives from an older man with acute or convalescent COVID-19. Sequencing was carried out using peripheral blood. This CDR3 reads CSVDRGVAEAFF. The CDR3 region has the DNA TGCAGCGTAGACAGGGGGGTGGCTGAAGCTTTCTTT.